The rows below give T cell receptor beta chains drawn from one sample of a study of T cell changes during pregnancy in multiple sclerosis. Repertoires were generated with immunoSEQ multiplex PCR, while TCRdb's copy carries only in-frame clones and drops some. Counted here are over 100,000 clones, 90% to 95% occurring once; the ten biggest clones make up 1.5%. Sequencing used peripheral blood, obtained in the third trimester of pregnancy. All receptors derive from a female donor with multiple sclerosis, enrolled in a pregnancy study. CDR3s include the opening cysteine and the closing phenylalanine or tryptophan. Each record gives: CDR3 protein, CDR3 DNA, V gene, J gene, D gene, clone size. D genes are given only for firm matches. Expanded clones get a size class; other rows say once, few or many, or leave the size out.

CASSRRTGVNYGYTF	TGTGCCAGCAGCCGGAGGACAGGGGTTAACTATGGCTACACCTTC	TRBV5-4	TRBJ1-2	TRBD1	-
CASSLTSGEQYF	TGTGCCAGCAGCTTAACTAGCGGGGAACAGTACTTC	TRBV7-9	TRBJ2-4	TRBD2	-
CASSPQLGSGNTIYF	TGTGCCAGCTCCCCCCAGCTAGGCTCTGGAAACACCATATATTTT	TRBV18	TRBJ1-3	-	-
CASSMIQGNTGELFF	TGTGCCAGCAGCATGATACAGGGAAACACCGGGGAGCTGTTTTTT	TRBV7-3	TRBJ2-2	-	-
CASRGQGIVGYGYTF	TGTGCCAGCAGGGGCCAGGGGATAGTAGGGTATGGCTACACCTTC	TRBV9	TRBJ1-2	-	-
CASSPTSGGYEQYF	TGTGCCAGCAGCCCAACTAGCGGGGGTTACGAGCAGTACTTC	TRBV7-8	TRBJ2-7	TRBD2	-
CASSPGQGGVNQPQHF	TGCGCCAGCAGCCCTGGACAGGGCGGCGTCAATCAGCCCCAGCATTTT	TRBV5-1	TRBJ1-5	TRBD1	-
CASSVGTDPYEQYF	TGTGCCAGCAGCGTTGGGACAGACCCCTACGAGCAGTACTTC	TRBV9	TRBJ2-7	TRBD1	-
CASSVGQGGNTIYF	TGTGCCAGCAGTGTGGGACAGGGGGGAAACACCATATATTTT	TRBV2	TRBJ1-3	TRBD1	-
CASSPLAGSVYNEQFF	TGCGCCAGCAGCCCACTAGCGGGGAGCGTTTACAATGAGCAGTTCTTC	TRBV5-1	TRBJ2-1	TRBD2	-
CASRPGTGKTGGYTF	TGTGCCAGCAGGCCAGGGACAGGGAAAACGGGAGGCTACACCTTC	TRBV19	TRBJ1-2	TRBD1	-
CAWRSGQPGYTF	TGTGCCTGGAGAAGCGGACAGCCCGGCTACACCTTC	TRBV30	TRBJ1-2	-	-
CASSEATGGGTDTQYF	TGTGCCAGCAGTGAAGCAACCGGGGGGGGGACAGATACGCAGTATTTT	TRBV6-1	TRBJ2-3	TRBD2	-
CASSERLAGLSDTQYF	TGCGCCAGCAGTGAGAGGCTAGCGGGACTGTCAGATACGCAGTATTTT	TRBV10-1	TRBJ2-3	TRBD2	-
CASSPMGQATGELFF	TGTGCCAGTAGCCCCATGGGACAGGCCACCGGGGAGCTGTTTTTT	TRBV19	TRBJ2-2	TRBD1	-
CASSGGDYSYEQYF	TGTGCCAGCAGTGGGGGGGACTACTCCTACGAGCAGTACTTC	TRBV6-1	TRBJ2-7	TRBD2	-
CASSLVAGVGNEQFF	TGTGCCAGCAGCTTGGTTGCGGGCGTGGGAAATGAGCAGTTCTTC	TRBV5-6	TRBJ2-1	-	-
CASSPRTIYNEQFF	TGTGCCAGCAGCCCTCGGACAATCTACAATGAGCAGTTCTTC	TRBV9	TRBJ2-1	-	-
CAWRGRVMTAPDTQYF	TGTGCCTGGAGGGGGAGGGTGATGACCGCCCCGGATACGCAGTATTTT	TRBV30	TRBJ2-3	TRBD2	-
CAWSPVSAGELFF	TGTGCCTGGAGTCCAGTCAGTGCCGGGGAGCTGTTTTTT	TRBV30	TRBJ2-2	-	once
CASSPYESSNYGYTF	TGTGCCAGCAGTCCTTACGAGTCCTCTAACTATGGCTACACCTTC	TRBV6-5	TRBJ1-2	-	-
CASSVGDRVRPGELFF	TGTGCCAGCAGCGTAGGGGACAGGGTTCGACCCGGGGAGCTGTTTTTT	TRBV9	TRBJ2-2	TRBD1	-
CASSGPGTDLYEQYF	TGTGCCAGCAGTGGCCCCGGGACAGATCTCTACGAGCAGTACTTC	TRBV2	TRBJ2-7	TRBD1	-
CAWSIRRATGELFF	TGTGCCTGGAGCATCCGGCGGGCCACCGGGGAGCTGTTTTTT	TRBV30	TRBJ2-2	-	-
CASRRDRNLEAFF	TGTGCCAGCAGACGGGACAGGAATTTGGAAGCTTTCTTT	TRBV28	TRBJ1-1	TRBD1	-
CASSIADYGYTF	TGTGCCAGTAGTATAGCTGACTATGGCTACACCTTC	TRBV19	TRBJ1-2	-	few
CASSFGSSYEQYF	TGTGCCAGCAGCTTTGGTAGCTCCTACGAGCAGTACTTC	TRBV7-9	TRBJ2-7	-	once
CASSLTSATEAFF	TGTGCCAGCAGCTTAACCAGTGCCACTGAAGCTTTCTTT	TRBV7-2	TRBJ1-1	-	-
CASSLGLASDTQYF	TGTGCCAGCAGCCTGGGACTAGCTTCCGATACGCAGTATTTT	TRBV7-2	TRBJ2-3	TRBD2	-
CASSVSSGNSPLHF	TGTGCCAGCAGCGTATCGTCGGGAAATTCACCCCTCCACTTT	TRBV9	TRBJ1-6	-	-
CASSPPGGVHYNEQFF	TGTGCCAGCTCACCACCGGGAGGAGTCCACTACAATGAGCAGTTCTTC	TRBV18	TRBJ2-1	-	-
CASSWSSLTTDYGYTF	TGTGCCAGCAGTTGGTCTTCCCTCACCACTGACTATGGCTACACCTTC	TRBV28	TRBJ1-2	-	-
CASSYTGGYGYTF	TGTGCCAGCAGTTACACAGGGGGCTATGGCTACACCTTC	TRBV6-5	TRBJ1-2	TRBD1	-
CASSSRLVEQFF	TGTGCCAGCAGTTCCCGACTTGTGGAGCAGTTCTTC	TRBV28	TRBJ2-1	-	-
CASSLVTGLAGGNTGELFF	TGTGCCAGCAGCTTAGTTACTGGTCTAGCGGGAGGAAACACCGGGGAGCTGTTTTTT	TRBV7-2	TRBJ2-2	TRBD2	once
CASSYRRLARYTGELFF	TGTGCCAGCAGCTATCGTAGACTAGCGCGTTACACCGGGGAGCTGTTTTTT	TRBV5-6	TRBJ2-2	TRBD2	-
CASSEYTYNEQFF	TGCGCCAGCAGTGAATATACCTACAATGAGCAGTTCTTC	TRBV10-2	TRBJ2-1	-	-